A selection of T cell receptor beta chains follows, all from one sample in a study of vaccination and CD4 T cells after COVID-19. Their antigen targets remain unknown. TCRdb itself ran the PCR reads through MiXCR, one entry per CDR3 protein. The sample has about 15,000 distinct CDR3 sequences; over 50% are singletons. The specimen sequenced was CD4+ T cells from blood, cultured in vitro. All receptors derive from a human donor who had recovered from COVID-19. Each CDR3 is given with its conserved first and last residue. D genes are given only for firm matches. Only part of the rows carry a size: once, few, many, or a class if the clone is expanded.

>TRBJ1-5|.|.|TRBV6-1
CASSLSAASNQPQHF
TGTGCCAGCAGTCTCTCGGCGGCTAGCAATCAGCCCCAGCATTTT
>TRBJ2-1|TRBD2|few|TRBV15
CATRLGLAGGSEQFF
TGTGCCACCCGTCTCGGACTAGCGGGAGGTTCTGAGCAGTTCTTC
>TRBJ2-7|.|.|TRBV7-2
CASSLLPGVVYF
TGTGCCAGCAGCTTATTACCGGGAGTGGTGTACTTC
>TRBJ2-5|.|.|TRBV19
CASSKQAEETQYF
TGTGCCAGTAGTAAACAAGCCGAAGAGACCCAGTACTTC
>TRBJ2-5|.|once|TRBV7-2
CASSLDRRETQYF
TGTGCCAGCAGCTTGGACAGAAGAGAGACCCAGTACTTC
>TRBJ2-5|.|.|TRBV6-5
CASSYSRDGETQYF
TGTGCCAGCAGTTACTCCAGGGACGGGGAGACCCAGTACTTC
>TRBJ2-7|.|.|TRBV6-2/TRBV6-3
CASSYGTNSYEQYF
TGTGCCAGCAGTTACGGGACAAACTCCTACGAGCAGTACTTC
>TRBJ2-3|TRBD2|.|TRBV19
CASSFTSGRTDTQYF
TGTGCCAGTAGTTTCACTAGCGGGAGAACAGATACGCAGTATTTT
>TRBJ2-7|.|.|TRBV7-2
CASSLASVSAYEQYF
TGTGCCAGCAGCTTAGCGTCGGTGAGCGCCTACGAGCAGTACTTC
>TRBJ1-1|TRBD1|.|TRBV29-1
CSGRGTGTEAFF
TGCAGCGGAAGAGGGACAGGCACTGAAGCTTTCTTT
>TRBJ2-5|.|.|TRBV5-1
CASSSAPGRTRETQYF
TGCGCCAGCAGCTCCGCTCCGGGACGGACTCGGGAGACCCAGTACTTC
>TRBJ2-7|TRBD1|few|TRBV6-2/TRBV6-3
CASSHPGQGPYEQYF
TGTGCCAGCAGTCACCCGGGACAGGGTCCCTACGAGCAGTACTTC
>TRBJ2-3|.|.|TRBV7-2
CATPDLTQGSTDTQYF
TGTGCCACCCCAGACCTGACCCAGGGTTCGACAGATACGCAGTATTTT
>TRBJ1-5|.|.|TRBV19
CASSIGGRHQPQHF
TGTGCCAGTAGTATAGGGGGCAGGCACCAGCCCCAGCATTTT
>TRBJ2-5|.|few|TRBV2
CASSERGYRGETQYF
TGTGCCAGCAGTGAAAGGGGCTACCGGGGAGAGACCCAGTACTTC
>TRBJ2-1|TRBD1|.|TRBV28
CASIPSRGTGVYNEQFF
TGTGCCAGCATACCTTCCCGGGGGACAGGGGTTTACAATGAGCAGTTCTTC
>TRBJ1-5|.|few|TRBV28
CASSLPHQPQHF
TGTGCCAGCAGTTTGCCCCATCAGCCCCAGCATTTT
>TRBJ2-7|.|medium-sized|TRBV2
CASSALHEQYF
TGTGCCAGCAGTGCCCTCCACGAGCAGTACTTC
>TRBJ2-7|TRBD2|.|TRBV20-1
CSALATSGISYEQYF
TGCAGTGCTCTGGCCACTAGCGGGATATCCTACGAGCAGTACTTC
>TRBJ2-7|TRBD1|.|TRBV7-3
CASSRQGGREQYF
TGTGCCAGCAGTAGACAGGGGGGTAGGGAGCAGTACTTC
>TRBJ2-5|.|.|TRBV5-4
CASSIGRTQETQYF
TGTGCCAGCAGCATAGGACGGACCCAAGAGACCCAGTACTTC
>TRBJ1-1|.|.|TRBV6-5
CASSYRADTEAFF
TGTGCCAGCAGTTACAGGGCAGACACTGAAGCTTTCTTT
>TRBJ1-6|TRBD1|.|TRBV5-6
CASSLGQGNNSPLHF
TGTGCCAGCAGCTTGGGACAGGGTAATAATTCACCCCTCCACTTT
>TRBJ2-1|TRBD2|.|TRBV7-9
CASSRTSGSSYNEQFF
TGTGCCAGCAGCAGGACTAGCGGGAGCTCCTACAATGAGCAGTTCTTC
>TRBJ2-3|.|few|TRBV6-4
CASSDGGSTDTQYF
TGTGCCAGCAGTGACGGCGGCAGCACAGATACGCAGTATTTT
>TRBJ2-7|TRBD1|.|TRBV2
CASFGQGGGEQYF
TGTGCCAGTTTTGGACAGGGCGGTGGGGAGCAGTACTTC
>TRBJ1-5|.|few|TRBV20-1
CSANPAGVDQPQHF
TGCAGTGCTAACCCCGCCGGGGTAGACCAGCCCCAGCATTTT
>TRBJ1-4|.|few|TRBV20-1
CSARDGGANEKLFF
TGCAGTGCTAGAGATGGAGGCGCGAATGAAAAACTGTTTTTT
>TRBJ2-3|TRBD2|.|TRBV2
CASTGLSGRTQYF
TGTGCCAGCACCGGTCTGTCCGGGAGGACGCAGTATTTT
>TRBJ2-1|.|.|TRBV20-1
CSEIGVNRAYNEQFF
TGCAGTGAAATAGGGGTGAACAGGGCCTACAATGAGCAGTTCTTC
>TRBJ2-7|TRBD2|.|TRBV19
CASSRKFRGLAGSYEQYF
TGTGCCAGTAGTAGAAAGTTCAGGGGACTAGCGGGTTCCTACGAGCAGTACTTC
>TRBJ2-7|.|.|TRBV27
CASSLRGEQYF
TGTGCCAGCAGTTTACGAGGCGAGCAGTACTTC
>TRBJ2-3|TRBD1|.|TRBV20-1
CSANAVTGGTDTQYF
TGCAGTGCTAATGCCGTGACAGGGGGCACAGATACGCAGTATTTT
>TRBJ1-5|.|few|TRBV27
CASSLSFSHSNQPQHF
TGTGCCAGCAGTTTATCGTTTTCGCACAGCAATCAGCCCCAGCATTTT
>TRBJ1-1|.|few|TRBV19
CASSIGRGKNTEAFF
TGTGCCAGTAGTATCGGCAGGGGAAAGAACACTGAAGCTTTCTTT
>TRBJ1-1|TRBD1|.|TRBV7-8
CASSLAMGQGNTEAFF
TGTGCCAGCAGCTTAGCGATGGGACAGGGGAACACTGAAGCTTTCTTT
>TRBJ2-3|.|.|TRBV7-9
CASSPRQTSTDTQYF
TGTGCCAGCAGCCCCAGACAAACTAGCACAGATACGCAGTATTTT
>TRBJ2-2|.|.|TRBV11-3
CASSLAGPHTGELFF
TGTGCCAGCAGCTTAGCCGGGCCGCACACCGGGGAGCTGTTTTTT
>TRBJ2-7|TRBD2|medium-sized|TRBV28
CASQGGGSGSGEQYF
TGTGCCAGCCAAGGGGGGGGTAGCGGGAGCGGCGAGCAGTACTTC
>TRBJ1-6|TRBD1|.|TRBV5-4
CVSSPDRGNSPLHF
TGTGTCAGCAGCCCGGACAGGGGGAATTCACCCCTCCACTTT
>TRBJ1-5|.|.|TRBV28
CASSGDFPQHF
TGTGCCAGCAGTGGAGATTTTCCCCAGCATTTT
>TRBJ2-3|.|.|TRBV5-4
CASSRASALRDTQYF
TGTGCCAGCAGCAGGGCCTCCGCCCTGCGGGATACGCAGTATTTT
>TRBJ1-2|.|.|TRBV28
CASSFPGVPKGYTF
TGTGCCAGCAGTTTCCCGGGGGTCCCAAAAGGCTACACCTTC
>TRBJ2-1|TRBD2|.|TRBV20-1
CSVGPPAGEGEQFF
TGCAGCGTGGGTCCTCCAGCGGGAGAAGGTGAGCAGTTCTTC
>TRBJ1-1|.|few|TRBV20-1
CSAEGGREAFF
TGCAGTGCGGAGGGGGGCAGGGAAGCTTTCTTT
>TRBJ2-5|.|few|TRBV6-1
CASSRGSYVETQYF
TGTGCCAGCAGCCGAGGGAGTTATGTCGAGACCCAGTACTTC
>TRBJ1-3|TRBD1|.|TRBV15
CATSTRTGGSGNTIYF
TGTGCCACCAGCACTAGGACAGGCGGATCTGGAAACACCATATATTTT
>TRBJ1-6|.|.|TRBV6-5
CASSYSRGDSPLHF
TGTGCCAGCAGTTACTCTAGGGGGGATTCACCCCTCCACTTT
>TRBJ2-5|.|few|TRBV20-1
CSAANTVDGLQETQYF
TGCAGTGCCGCCAACACTGTGGACGGACTACAAGAGACCCAGTACTTC
>TRBJ1-2|.|.|TRBV6-1
CASSPPGVPSMGYTF
TGTGCCAGCAGTCCCCCAGGGGTACCCTCGATGGGCTACACCTTC
>TRBJ1-5|TRBD1|few|TRBV5-4
CASSLDRDQPQHF
TGTGCCAGCAGCTTAGACAGGGACCAGCCCCAGCATTTT
>TRBJ1-6|.|.|TRBV3-1
CASSQVVDGSPLHF
TGTGCCAGCAGCCAAGTCGTGGATGGCTCACCCCTCCACTTT
>TRBJ2-3|.|.|TRBV20-1
CSASHQSGNIRTDTQYF
TGCAGTGCTAGTCACCAATCCGGGAACATTCGCACAGATACGCAGTATTTT
>TRBJ2-2|.|.|TRBV11-2
CASSQGAENTGELFF
TGTGCCAGCAGCCAAGGGGCGGAGAACACCGGGGAGCTGTTTTTT
>TRBJ2-5|.|.|TRBV20-1
CSARDQLQQETQYF
TGCAGTGCTCGAGACCAACTCCAACAAGAGACCCAGTACTTC
>TRBJ1-1|TRBD1|.|TRBV20-1
CSAVQGAGGTEAFF
TGCAGTGCCGTCCAGGGGGCAGGGGGGACTGAAGCTTTCTTT
>TRBJ2-3|TRBD2|.|TRBV5-1
CASSLGASGTDTQYF
TGCGCCAGCAGCTTGGGGGCTAGCGGGACAGATACGCAGTATTTT
>TRBJ1-1|.|.|TRBV6-5
CASSYPSKSTEAFF
TGTGCCAGCAGTTACCCTTCCAAATCCACTGAAGCTTTCTTT